One sample yielded the 13 T cell receptor beta chains listed below, sequenced in a study of CD39 and CD103 CD8 tumor-infiltrating T cells. Repertoires were generated with immunoSEQ multiplex PCR, while TCRdb's copy carries only in-frame clones and drops some. The sample comprises 300 to 400 clones, about 49% of which are singletons, and approximately 31% rests with the top ten. The sample consisted of CD39+ CD103+ CD8+ T cells sorted from the tumor. Subset denoted: CD103+CD39+ double-positive CD45RA- CD8 T cells. The receptors derive from a human donor with head and neck squamous cell carcinoma.

This clone ranks as large. The chain is built from TRBV5-6 and TRBJ2-3, with 10 bases that match TRBD2. Germline V gene data show CDR1 as SGHDT and CDR2 as YYEEEE. The J segment lost 4 bases and the V segment lost 4 bases, leaving 6 bases of the junction unmatched. The CDR3 sequence is 15 residues long. The CDR3 coding sequence is TGTGCCAGCAGCGTATTAGCGGGGGGTCCAGATACGCAGTATTTT. This codes for CASSVLAGGPDTQYF.

This clone was counted only a few times. The rearrangement links TRBV6-1 to TRBJ2-1; D unclear. This CDR3 has 10 amino acids. Germline V gene lookup returns CDR1 MNHNS and CDR2 SASEGT. Trimming took off 6 bases at V and 7 bases at J, with 4 bases between the two ends. This chain's CDR3 is CASRNNEQFF. The CDR3 DNA reads TGTGCCAGCAGAAATAATGAGCAGTTCTTC.

The chain couples TRBV4-1 to TRBJ2-7, with 9 bases that match TRBD1. The CDR3 totals 16 residues. Germline V gene data show CDR1 as MGHRA and CDR2 as YSYEKL. J gave up 1 base and V 3 bases, and 7 bases lay outside the gene matches. This chain's CDR3 is CASSQGTGGASYEQYF. CDR3 coding DNA: TGCGCCAGCAGCCAGGGTACAGGGGGCGCGTCCTACGAGCAGTACTTC.

This rearrangement joins TRBV21-1 to TRBJ2-6; the D call of TRBD2 is as the table states it, not checked on the DNA. TRBV21-1 is a pseudogene. The CDR3 covers 17 residues. This CDR3 reads CASSGVLQQSRANVLTF. Written as DNA, the CDR3 is TGTGCCAGCAGCGGAGTGCTACAACAAAGTCGGGCCAACGTCCTGACTTTC.

J is TRBJ2-1 and V is TRBV6-1; D may correspond to TRBD1 or TRBD2 (5 bases each). This CDR3 is built from 14 residues. The V gene lost 4 bases and the J gene lost 5 bases, with 12 bases spanning the gap. CDR1 and CDR2 from the germline V gene are MNHNS and SASEGT. This CDR3 is CASSGREWNNEQFF. CDR3 nucleotides: TGTGCCAGCAGTGGCAGGGAGTGGAACAATGAGCAGTTCTTC.

This chain joins TRBV15 and TRBJ1-1, with 7 bases matching TRBD1. The CDR3 extends over 17 amino acids. V lost 3 bases and J lost 0; bases outside the gene matches: 10. Germline assignment: CDR1 LNHNV and CDR2 YYDKDF (reference sequence). This CDR3 is CATSSGTAGGVNTEAFF. The CDR3, as DNA: TGTGCCACCAGCAGCGGCACGGCAGGGGGGGTGAACACTGAAGCTTTCTTT.

The V call is TRBV7-3, the J call TRBJ2-2, with 8 bases lining up with TRBD1. This CDR3 region has 14 residues. With V trimmed by 5 bases and J by 6 bases, 5 bases remained unmatched. Germline V CDR1 and CDR2: SGHTA, FQGTGA. The CDR3 coding sequence is TGTGCCAGCAGCCCGACAGGGGCCCCCGGGGAGCTGTTTTTT. Translating gives CASSPTGAPGELFF.

The genes are TRBV28 and TRBJ2-7, with 7 bases matching TRBD1. Trimming took 6 bases from V and 3 from J; bases not matched to a gene: 29. This CDR3 region has 21 residues. CDR1 MDHEN and CDR2 SYDVKM come from the germline V gene. The CDR3 protein is CASRPPPSLGYGTDSYYEQYF. The CDR3 coding sequence is TGTGCCAGCAGGCCACCACCCTCACTGGGTTACGGGACAGACTCCTACTACGAGCAGTACTTC. Together with reference TRBV28 and TRBJ2-7, the CDR3 gives the full variable domain: DVKVTQSSRYLVKRTGEKVFLECVQDMDHENMFWYRQDPGLGLRLIYFSYDVKMKEKGDIPEGYSVSREKKERFSLILESASTNQTSMYLCASRPPPSLGYGTDSYYEQYFGPGTRLTVT.

This chain uses TRBV5-1 with TRBJ2-3; D remains ambiguous. V was pared by 6 bases and J by 8 bases, with 13 bases between. CDR1 SGHRS and CDR2 YFSETQ come from the germline V gene. The CDR3 is 12 amino acids. CDR3 DNA sequence: TGCGCCAGCACATATTCGGTCGGTACGCAGTATTTT. Its translation: CASTYSVGTQYF.

The chain recombines TRBV28 with TRBJ1-3; the D gene is possibly TRBD1 (6 bases). The V end lost 11 bases, the J end lost 0 bases, and 20 bases lay between the germline ends. There are 16 residues in the CDR3. Germline CDR1 reads MDHEN; CDR2 reads SYDVKM. CDR3 sequence reads: CACTPGELLSGNTIYF. For the CDR3, the DNA is TGTGCCTGTACTCCAGGGGAGCTCCTCTCTGGAAACACCATATATTTT.

The chain joins TRBV7-9 to TRBJ2-1; no firm D call. CDR3 length: 15 residues. CDR1 is SEHNR, CDR2 FQNEAQ, per germline (reference sequence). Between the trimmed V and J ends, which lost 1 base and 1 base, there was a span of 8 bases. CDR3 DNA: TGTGCCAGCAGCTTAGTCATCGGTTCCTACAATGAGCAGTTCTTC. Protein sequence: CASSLVIGSYNEQFF.

This chain links TRBV28 with TRBJ1-5, with D uncertain. There are 13 residues in the CDR3. The V end was cut by 2 bases, the J end by 6 bases, with 8 bases between. CDR1 is MDHEN and CDR2 is SYDVKM in the germline V gene. CDR3: CASSLNLGQPQHF. The CDR3 coding sequence is TGTGCCAGCAGTTTAAATTTGGGTCAGCCCCAGCATTTT.

This clone showed up just once. This rearrangement joins TRBV19 to TRBJ1-2; the D is unclear. The CDR3 is made up of 13 amino acids. Germline CDR1 is LNHDA and CDR2 is SQIVND (reference sequence). V lost 6 bases and J lost 4, with 12 bases in between. CDR3 loop: CASSHSLFYGYTF. The CDR3, as DNA: TGTGCCAGTAGCCACAGCCTGTTCTATGGCTACACCTTC.